This TCR beta chain derives from a study of T cell repertoires in cytomegalovirus infection. At the level of the study: Public TCR beta signature analysis indicated the presence of both CMV infection and matching HLA type. Points from the study as a whole: The study found HLA-C-restricted CMV-specific TCR beta clonotypes dominating the ex vivo response.

TCRdb processed the reads anew with MiXCR; each CDR3 protein has one entry. The sample lists 600,000 to 800,000 distinct CDR3 sequences, less than 25% occurring once. This clonotype was counted between two and nine times. Its target is not known. Germline CDR1 is SQVTM and CDR2 is ANQGSEA. Trimming stripped 3 bases from V and 3 bases from J, with 12 bases between. CDR3 size: 13 residues. The genes are TRBV29-1 and TRBJ2-7, with TRBD1 as a possible D gene (6 bases). What was sequenced was CD8+ T cells from PBMCs. This receptor was identified in a human donor in good health (CMV status not recorded). Some clones in this sample may be carry-over from other donors' samples. Here the CDR3 reads CSVDRGNDYEQYF. The CDR3 bases are TGCAGCGTTGACAGGGGAAATGACTACGAGCAGTACTTC.